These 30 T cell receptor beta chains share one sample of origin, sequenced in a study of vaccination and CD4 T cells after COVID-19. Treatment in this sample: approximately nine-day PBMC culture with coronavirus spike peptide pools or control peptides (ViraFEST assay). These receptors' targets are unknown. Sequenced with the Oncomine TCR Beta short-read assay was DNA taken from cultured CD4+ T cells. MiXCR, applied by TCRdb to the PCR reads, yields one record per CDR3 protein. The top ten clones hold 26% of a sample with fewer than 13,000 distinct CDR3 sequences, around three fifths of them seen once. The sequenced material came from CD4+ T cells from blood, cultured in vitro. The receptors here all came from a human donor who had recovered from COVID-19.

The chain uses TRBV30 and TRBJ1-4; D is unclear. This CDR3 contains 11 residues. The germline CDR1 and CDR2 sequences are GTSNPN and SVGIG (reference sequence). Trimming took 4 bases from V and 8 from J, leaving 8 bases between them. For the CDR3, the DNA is TGTGCCTGGAAGGAGGTAGAAAAACTGTTTTTT. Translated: CAWKEVEKLFF.

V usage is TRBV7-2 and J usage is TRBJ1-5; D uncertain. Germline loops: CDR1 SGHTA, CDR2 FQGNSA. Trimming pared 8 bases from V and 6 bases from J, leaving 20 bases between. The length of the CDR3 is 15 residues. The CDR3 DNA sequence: TGTGCCAGCGGCGATGTCTCAGTGGGGATTCAGCCCCAGCATTTT. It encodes CASGDVSVGIQPQHF.

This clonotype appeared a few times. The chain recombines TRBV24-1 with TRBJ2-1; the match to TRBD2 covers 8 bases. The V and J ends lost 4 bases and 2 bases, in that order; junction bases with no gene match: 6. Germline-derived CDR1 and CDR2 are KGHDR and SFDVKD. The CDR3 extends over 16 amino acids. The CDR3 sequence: CATSDRSGGPYNEQFF. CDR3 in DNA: TGTGCCACCAGTGACCGAAGCGGGGGACCCTACAATGAGCAGTTCTTC.

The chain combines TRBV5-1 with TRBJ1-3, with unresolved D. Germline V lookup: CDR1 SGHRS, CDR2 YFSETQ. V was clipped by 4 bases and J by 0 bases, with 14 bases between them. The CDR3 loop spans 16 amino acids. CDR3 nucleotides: TGCGCCAGCAGCCAATTACCCAGGATCTCTGGAAACACCATATATTTT. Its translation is CASSQLPRISGNTIYF.

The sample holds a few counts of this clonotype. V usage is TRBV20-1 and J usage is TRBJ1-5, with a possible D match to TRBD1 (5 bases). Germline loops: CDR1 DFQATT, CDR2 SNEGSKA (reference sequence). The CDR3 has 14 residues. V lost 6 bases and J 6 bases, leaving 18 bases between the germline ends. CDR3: CSAPTGGVSQPQHF. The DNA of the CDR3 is TGCAGTGCCCCGACCGGGGGTGTGAGTCAGCCCCAGCATTTT.

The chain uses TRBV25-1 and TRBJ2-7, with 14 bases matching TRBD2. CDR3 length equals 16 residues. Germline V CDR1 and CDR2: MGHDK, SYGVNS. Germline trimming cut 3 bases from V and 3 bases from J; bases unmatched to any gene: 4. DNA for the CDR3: TGTGCCAGCAGTGACCCCGGGACTAGCGGGGGCTACGAGCAGTACTTC. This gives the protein CASSDPGTSGGYEQYF.

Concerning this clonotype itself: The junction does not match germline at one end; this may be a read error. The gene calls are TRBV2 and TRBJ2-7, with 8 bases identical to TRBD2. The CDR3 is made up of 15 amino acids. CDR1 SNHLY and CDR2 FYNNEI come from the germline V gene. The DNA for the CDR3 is TGTGCCAGCAGCGACGGGGGGGCGAATCCTACGAGCAGTCCTTTC. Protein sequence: CASSDGGANPTSSPF.

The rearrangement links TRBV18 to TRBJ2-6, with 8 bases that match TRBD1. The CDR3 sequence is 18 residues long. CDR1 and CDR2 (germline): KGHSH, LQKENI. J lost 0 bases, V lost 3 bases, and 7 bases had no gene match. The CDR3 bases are TGTGCCAGCTCACCGACCGGGACAGGAAACTCTGGGGCCAACGTCCTGACTTTC. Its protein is CASSPTGTGNSGANVLTF.

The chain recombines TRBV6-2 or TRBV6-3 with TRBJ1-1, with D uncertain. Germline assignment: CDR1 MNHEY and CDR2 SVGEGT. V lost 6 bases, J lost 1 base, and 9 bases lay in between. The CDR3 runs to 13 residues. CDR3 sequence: CASRLVGNTEAFF. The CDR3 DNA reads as TGTGCCAGCAGGCTGGTGGGGAACACTGAAGCTTTCTTT.

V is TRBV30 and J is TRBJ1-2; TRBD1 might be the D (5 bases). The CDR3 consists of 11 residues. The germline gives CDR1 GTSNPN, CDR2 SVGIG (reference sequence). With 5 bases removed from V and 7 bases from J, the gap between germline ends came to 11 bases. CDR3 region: CAWGRGSGYTF. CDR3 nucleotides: TGTGCCTGGGGGAGGGGATCTGGCTACACCTTC.

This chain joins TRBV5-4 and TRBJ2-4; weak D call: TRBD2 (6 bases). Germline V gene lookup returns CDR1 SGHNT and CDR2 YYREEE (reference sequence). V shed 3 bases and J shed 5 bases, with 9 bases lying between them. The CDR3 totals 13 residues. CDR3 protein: CASSSRDENIQYF. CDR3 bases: TGTGCCAGCAGCTCGCGGGACGAAAACATTCAGTACTTC.

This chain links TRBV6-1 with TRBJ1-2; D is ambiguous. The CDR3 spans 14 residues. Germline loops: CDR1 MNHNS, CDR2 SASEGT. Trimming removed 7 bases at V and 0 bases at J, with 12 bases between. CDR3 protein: CASMNGLSNYGYTF. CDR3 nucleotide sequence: TGTGCCAGCATGAACGGGCTCTCTAACTATGGCTACACCTTC.

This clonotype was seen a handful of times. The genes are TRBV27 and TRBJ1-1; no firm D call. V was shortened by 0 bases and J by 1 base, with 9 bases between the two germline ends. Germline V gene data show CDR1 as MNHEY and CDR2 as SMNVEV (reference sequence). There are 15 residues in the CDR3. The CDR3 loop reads CASSLSSAGNTEAFF. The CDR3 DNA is TGTGCCAGCAGTTTATCTTCAGCGGGGAACACTGAAGCTTTCTTT.

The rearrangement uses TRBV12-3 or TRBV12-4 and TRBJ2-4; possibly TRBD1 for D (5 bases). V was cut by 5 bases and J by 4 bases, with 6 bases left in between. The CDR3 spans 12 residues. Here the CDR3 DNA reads TGTGCCAGCAGTAAGGGGAAAAACATTCAGTACTTC. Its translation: CASSKGKNIQYF.

In nucleotides, the CDR3 is TGTGCCAGCAGGCAATCAGGGGTCGATACGCAGTATTTT. Protein: CASRQSGVDTQYF. This chain connects TRBV6-1 to TRBJ2-3; D may be TRBD1 (6 bases). The CDR3 runs to 13 residues. The germline CDR1 and CDR2 sequences are MNHNS and SASEGT. Trimming stripped 6 bases from V and 6 bases from J, with 13 bases between.

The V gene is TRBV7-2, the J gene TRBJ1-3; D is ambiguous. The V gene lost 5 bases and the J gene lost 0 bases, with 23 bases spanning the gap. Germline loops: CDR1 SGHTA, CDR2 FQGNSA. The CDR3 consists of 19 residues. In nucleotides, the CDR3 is TGTGCCAGCAGCCAAGTGAATCTTGGTCGGGCGAGCTCTGGAAACACCATATATTTT. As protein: CASSQVNLGRASSGNTIYF.

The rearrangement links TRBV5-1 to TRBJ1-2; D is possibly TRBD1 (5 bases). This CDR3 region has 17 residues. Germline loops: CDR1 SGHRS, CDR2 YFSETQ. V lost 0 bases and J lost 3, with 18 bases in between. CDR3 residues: CASSLVVGQGSYYGYTF. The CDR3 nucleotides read TGCGCCAGCAGCTTGGTTGTCGGGCAGGGCTCTTACTATGGCTACACCTTC.

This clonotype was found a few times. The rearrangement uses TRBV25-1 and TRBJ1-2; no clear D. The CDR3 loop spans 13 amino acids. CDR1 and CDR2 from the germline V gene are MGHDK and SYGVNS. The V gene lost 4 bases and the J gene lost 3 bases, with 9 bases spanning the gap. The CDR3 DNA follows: TGTGCCAGCAGTGTTTCCCAAGACTATGGCTACACCTTC. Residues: CASSVSQDYGYTF.

The CDR3: CASSYTNTGELFF. The CDR3 DNA is TGTGCCAGCAGTTATACGAACACCGGGGAGCTGTTTTTT. The J gene is TRBJ2-2, the V gene TRBV12-3 or TRBV12-4; D uncertain. This CDR3 is built from 13 residues. The ends were cut back, 4 bases at V and 0 bases at J, with 3 bases in the middle.

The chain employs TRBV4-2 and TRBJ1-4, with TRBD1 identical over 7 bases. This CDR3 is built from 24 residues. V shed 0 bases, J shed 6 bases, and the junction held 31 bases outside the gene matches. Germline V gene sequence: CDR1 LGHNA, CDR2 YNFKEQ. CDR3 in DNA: TGTGCCAGCAGCCAAGAACCGCCTAAAATTCCATTCGATGTAGGAGGGGGCGACCATGAAAAACTGTTTTTT. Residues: CASSQEPPKIPFDVGGGDHEKLFF.

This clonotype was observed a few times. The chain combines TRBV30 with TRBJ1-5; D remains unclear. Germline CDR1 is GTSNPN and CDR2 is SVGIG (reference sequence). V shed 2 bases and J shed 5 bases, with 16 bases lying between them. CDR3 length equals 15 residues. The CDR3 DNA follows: TGTGCCTGGAGTCCGCCCGCGTGGATCGATCAGCCCCAGCATTTT. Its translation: CAWSPPAWIDQPQHF.

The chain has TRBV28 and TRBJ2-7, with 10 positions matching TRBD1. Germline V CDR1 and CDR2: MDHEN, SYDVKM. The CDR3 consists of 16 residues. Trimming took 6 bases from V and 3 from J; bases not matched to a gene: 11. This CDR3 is CASSALLGQGNYEQYF. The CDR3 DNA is TGTGCCAGCAGCGCGCTCTTGGGACAGGGGAACTACGAGCAGTACTTC. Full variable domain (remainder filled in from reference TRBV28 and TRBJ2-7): DVKVTQSSRYLVKRTGEKVFLECVQDMDHENMFWYRQDPGLGLRLIYFSYDVKMKEKGDIPEGYSVSREKKERFSLILESASTNQTSMYLCASSALLGQGNYEQYFGPGTRLTVT.

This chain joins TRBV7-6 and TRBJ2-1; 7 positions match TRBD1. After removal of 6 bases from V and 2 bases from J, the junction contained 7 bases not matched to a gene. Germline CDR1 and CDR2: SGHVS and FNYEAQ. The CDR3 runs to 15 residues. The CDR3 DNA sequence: TGTGCCAGCAGTCTAACGACAGGGCCCTACAATGAGCAGTTCTTC. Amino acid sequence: CASSLTTGPYNEQFF.

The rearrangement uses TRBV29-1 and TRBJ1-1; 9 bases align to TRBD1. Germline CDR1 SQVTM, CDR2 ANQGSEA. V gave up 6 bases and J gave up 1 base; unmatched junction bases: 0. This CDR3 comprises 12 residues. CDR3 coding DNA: TGCAGCGTGGGACAGGGGAACACTGAAGCTTTCTTT. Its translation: CSVGQGNTEAFF. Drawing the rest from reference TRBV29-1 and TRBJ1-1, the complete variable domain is SAVISQKPSRDICQRGTSLTIQCQVDSQVTMMFWYRQQPGQSLTLIATANQGSEATYESGFVIDKFPISRPNLTFSTLTVSNMSPEDSSIYLCSVGQGNTEAFFGQGTRLTVV.

The CDR3 coding sequence is TGTGCCAGCAGCCTTAGCGGGGGGGTCAATGAGCAGTTCTTC. It specifies CASSLSGGVNEQFF. The V gene is TRBV7-2, the J gene TRBJ2-1; 11 nucleotides agree with TRBD2. CDR1 and CDR2 from the germline V gene are SGHTA and FQGNSA. This CDR3 contains 14 residues. V was pared by 5 bases and J by 6 bases, with 3 bases of the junction left unmatched.

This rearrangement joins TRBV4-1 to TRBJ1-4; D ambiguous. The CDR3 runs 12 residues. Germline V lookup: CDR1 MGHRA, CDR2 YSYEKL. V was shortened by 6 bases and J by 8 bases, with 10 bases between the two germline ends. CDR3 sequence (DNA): TGCGCCAGCAGGCGCCCAAGGGAAAAACTGTTTTTT. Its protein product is CASRRPREKLFF.

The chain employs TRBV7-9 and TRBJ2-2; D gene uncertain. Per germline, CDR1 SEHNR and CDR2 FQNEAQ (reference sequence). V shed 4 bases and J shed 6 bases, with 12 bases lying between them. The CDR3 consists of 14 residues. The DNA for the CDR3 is TGTGCCAGCAGCTCCTCGAAGGCTGCCGGGGAGCTGTTTTTT. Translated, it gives CASSSSKAAGELFF.

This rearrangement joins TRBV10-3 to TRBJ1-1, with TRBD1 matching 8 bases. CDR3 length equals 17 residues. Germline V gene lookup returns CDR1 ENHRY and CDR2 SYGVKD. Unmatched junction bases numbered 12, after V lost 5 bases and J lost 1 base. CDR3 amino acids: CAISPGTGAPSNTEAFF. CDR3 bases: TGTGCCATCAGTCCCGGGACAGGTGCCCCTTCGAACACTGAAGCTTTCTTT.

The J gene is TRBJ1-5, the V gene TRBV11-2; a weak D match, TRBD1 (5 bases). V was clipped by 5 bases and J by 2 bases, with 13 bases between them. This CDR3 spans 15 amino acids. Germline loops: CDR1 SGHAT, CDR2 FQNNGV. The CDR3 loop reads CASSLQVFGNQPQHF. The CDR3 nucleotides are TGTGCCAGCAGCCTACAGGTCTTTGGCAATCAGCCCCAGCATTTT. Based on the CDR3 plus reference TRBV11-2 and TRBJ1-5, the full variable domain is EAGVAQSPRYKIIEKRQSVAFWCNPISGHATLYWYQQILGQGPKLLIQFQNNGVVDDSQLPKDRFSAERLKGVDSTLKIQPAKLEDSAVYLCASSLQVFGNQPQHFGDGTRLSIL.

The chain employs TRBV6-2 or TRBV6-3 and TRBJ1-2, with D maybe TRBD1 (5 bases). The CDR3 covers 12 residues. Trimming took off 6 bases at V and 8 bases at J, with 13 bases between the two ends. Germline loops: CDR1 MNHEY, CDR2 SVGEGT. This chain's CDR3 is CASRESGLGYTF. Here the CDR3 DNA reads TGTGCCAGCAGGGAATCGGGGCTGGGCTACACCTTC.